This is a list of T cell receptor beta chains from one sample in a study of cytotoxic CD8 clonotypes in ibrutinib-treated CLL. Measured with immunoSEQ multiplex PCR; TCRdb has only the in-frame clones, and not every one. The repertoire consists of tens of thousands of clones, with around 70% occurring once and the leading ten covering around 10%. The starting material was PBMCs, obtained at disease progression, from a patient treated with ibrutinib. The receptors were gathered from a human donor with chronic lymphocytic leukemia. CDR3s include the opening cysteine and the closing phenylalanine or tryptophan. A D gene is named only where the DNA matches it firmly. Clone size is given for some rows only: seen once, a few or many times, or a class if the clone is expanded.

j_call | v_call | d_call | clone_size | cdr3_nt | cdr3_aa
TRBJ2-7 | TRBV11-2 | TRBD1 | NA | TGTGCCAGCAGCTTAGTCAGGGGGCCAACCTACGAGCAGTACTTC | CASSLVRGPTYEQYF
TRBJ2-5 | TRBV28 | TRBD2 | NA | TGTGCCAGCAGTTTATCTACTAGCGGGAGCAAGACCCAGTACTTC | CASSLSTSGSKTQYF
TRBJ2-1 | TRBV4-1 | NA | NA | TGCGCCAGCAGCCCGCAGCCTGGGGTTCTGGTCGGTGAGCAGTTCTTC | CASSPQPGVLVGEQFF
TRBJ1-1 | TRBV4-2 | TRBD1 | NA | TGTGCCAGCAGCCATGGACAGGGAAGCACTGAAGCTTTCTTT | CASSHGQGSTEAFF
TRBJ2-7 | TRBV10-2 | TRBD1 | few | TGCGCCAGCAGTGACTCACGACAGGGGGTCTACGAGCAGTACTTC | CASSDSRQGVYEQYF
TRBJ1-2 | TRBV27 | NA | few | TGTGCCAGCAGATTTTCGGCAGGGTCGTTTTATGGCTACACCTTC | CASRFSAGSFYGYTF
TRBJ2-7 | TRBV5-1 | NA | few | TGCGCCAGCAGCGCGACGGCAGGACAAGTTTACGAGCAGTACTTC | CASSATAGQVYEQYF
TRBJ2-5 | TRBV18 | NA | once | TGTGCCAGCTCACCACCCGAAGGGGTCGTCCAAGAGACCCAGTACTTC | CASSPPEGVVQETQYF
TRBJ2-1 | TRBV5-4 | TRBD2 | NA | TGTGCCAGCAGCTCCCCCACTAGCGGAACCTCCAATGAGCAGTTCTTC | CASSSPTSGTSNEQFF
TRBJ2-1 | TRBV23-1 | NA | once | TGCGCCAGCAGTCAATCGGGGATCCAGAGACCAGAATACAATGAGCAGTTCTTC | CASSQSGIQRPEYNEQFF
TRBJ2-3 | TRBV5-4 | NA | NA | TGTGCCAGCAGCTACCAGGGGCTAAGCACAGATACGCAGTATTTT | CASSYQGLSTDTQYF
TRBJ2-7 | TRBV7-2 | TRBD1 | NA | TGTGCCAGCAGCGACAACAGGGGGGCTAACTACGAGCAGTACTTC | CASSDNRGANYEQYF
TRBJ1-2 | TRBV5-6 | NA | NA | TGTGCCAGCAGCCAAATGACAGGATCCGGGAACTATGGCTACACCTTC | CASSQMTGSGNYGYTF